The 23 T cell receptor beta chains presented below share a single source sample, sequenced in a study of shared clonotypes between healthy human individuals. Method: immunoSEQ multiplex PCR; TCRdb's copy keeps in-frame clones and lacks some. The repertoire has just over 2,000,000 clones, 95% of them found once; the top ten carry more than 0.1%. Input material: naive CD4+ T cells sorted from blood. Noted subset: CD45RA+ positively selected. Receptors were obtained from a man aged 18 to 35 in good health.

The chain recombines TRBV11-3 with TRBJ2-1; TRBD2 matches at 12 bases. The germline CDR1 and CDR2 sequences are SGHNT and YENEEA. This CDR3 is 17 amino acids long. The V gene end was trimmed by 2 bases and the J gene end by 7 bases; junction bases not matched to a gene: 9. The CDR3 DNA follows: TGTGCCAGCAGCTTACCCCCTGGACTAGCGGGGAGTAATGAGCAGTTCTTC. It translates to CASSLPPGLAGSNEQFF. The complete variable domain, with remaining parts taken from reference TRBV11-3 and TRBJ2-1, reads EAGVVQSPRYKIIEKKQPVAFWCNPISGHNTLYWYLQNLGQGPELLIRYENEEAVDDSQLPKDRFSAERLKGVDSTLKIQPAELGDSAVYLCASSLPPGLAGSNEQFFGPGTRLTVL.

The genes are TRBV30 and TRBJ2-3; a possible D gene is TRBD1 (5 bases). Germline lookup yields CDR1 GTSNPN and CDR2 SVGIG (reference sequence). The length of the CDR3 is 13 residues. V gave up 6 bases and J gave up 4 bases, with 14 bases separating them. The CDR3 bases are TGTGCCTGCGACAGACCCCGGCCAGATACGCAGTATTTT. The encoded protein is CACDRPRPDTQYF.

V usage is TRBV5-1 and J usage is TRBJ2-1, with a weak D call TRBD1 (5 bases). The germline gives CDR1 SGHRS, CDR2 YFSETQ. The germline V and J ends were trimmed by 0 bases and 6 bases, with 16 bases remaining between them. The CDR3 loop spans 16 amino acids. The CDR3 nucleotides are TGCGCCAGCAGCTTGGGACCAGGGTTTTCTGGCAATGAGCAGTTCTTC. Translating it yields CASSLGPGFSGNEQFF.

A word on this clone: The sample holds other DNA sequences that translate to the same CDR3. This chain connects TRBV28 to TRBJ1-1; weak D call: TRBD1 (5 bases). Trimming removed 6 bases at V and 1 base at J, with 9 bases between. This CDR3 comprises 13 residues. Germline V gene data show CDR1 as MDHEN and CDR2 as SYDVKM. CDR3 protein: CASRETGNTEAFF. CDR3 bases: TGTGCCAGCAGAGAAACAGGGAACACTGAAGCTTTCTTT.

This chain uses TRBV30 with TRBJ2-7, with a possible D match to TRBD2 (5 bases). V was shortened by 4 bases and J by 6 bases, with 16 bases between the two germline ends. CDR1 is GTSNPN and CDR2 is SVGIG in the germline V gene (reference sequence). The CDR3 is made up of 13 amino acids. In nucleotides, the CDR3 is TGTGCCTGGACCACCGGGAAGGTAGGCGAGCAGTACTTC. Residues: CAWTTGKVGEQYF.

V gene TRBV6-1 combines with J gene TRBJ2-3; TRBD2 matches 8 bases. The germline V gene has CDR1 MNHNS and CDR2 SASEGT. V lost 4 bases to trimming and J lost 6 bases; unmatched junction nucleotides: 6. CDR3 size: 14 residues. The DNA of the CDR3 is TGTGCCAGCAGTGCCATCCGCGGGGGGGATACGCAGTATTTT. The encoded protein is CASSAIRGGDTQYF.

V and J are TRBV30 and TRBJ1-5; no definite D call. The CDR3 has 14 amino acids. The ends were cut back, 3 bases at V and 8 bases at J, with 17 bases in the middle. The germline CDR1 and CDR2 sequences are GTSNPN and SVGIG (reference sequence). The CDR3 region is CAWSSSGAGEPQHF. CDR3 nucleotide sequence: TGTGCCTGGAGCTCTAGTGGAGCTGGGGAGCCCCAGCATTTT.

This clone was counted once. This chain connects TRBV5-1 to TRBJ1-4; perhaps TRBD1 as D (5 bases). The CDR3 length is 14 residues. V lost 4 bases, J lost 4 bases, and 11 bases lay in between. Per the germline V gene, CDR1 is SGHRS and CDR2 is YFSETQ. CDR3 protein: CASSPRGGNEKLFF. The DNA for the CDR3 is TGCGCCAGCAGCCCACGGGGGGGTAATGAAAAACTGTTTTTT.

The rearrangement links TRBV12-5 to TRBJ2-5; unclear D gene. Between the trimmed V and J ends, which lost 4 bases and 1 base, there was a span of 13 bases. The length of the CDR3 is 15 residues. The germline V gene has CDR1 LGHNT and CDR2 FRNRAP. In nucleotides, the CDR3 is TGTGCTAGTGGTTCTCGATTAGGACCCCAAGAGACCCAGTACTTC. Amino acids: CASGSRLGPQETQYF.

The rearrangement links TRBV5-1 to TRBJ1-4; the D gene is possibly TRBD1 (5 bases). Germline CDR1 and CDR2: SGHRS and YFSETQ. V gave up 8 bases and J gave up 3 bases, with 11 bases separating them. The CDR3 loop spans 13 amino acids. CDR3 bases: TGCGCCAGACTGGGGGAGGCTAATGAAAAACTGTTTTTT. It specifies CARLGEANEKLFF.

The rearrangement joins TRBV19 to TRBJ1-2; 7 nucleotides match TRBD1. The trim removed 0 bases at V and 0 bases at J, leaving 4 bases unmatched. Looked up from germline, CDR1 is LNHDA and CDR2 is SQIVND (reference sequence). This CDR3 has 16 residues. The CDR3 sequence is CASSIDPRGANYGYTF. The CDR3 DNA follows: TGTGCCAGTAGTATAGACCCCAGGGGGGCTAACTATGGCTACACCTTC. The whole variable domain, filled in from reference TRBV19 and TRBJ1-2, reads DGGITQSPKYLFRKEGQNVTLSCEQNLNHDAMYWYRQDPGQGLRLIYYSQIVNDFQKGDIAEGYSVSREKKESFPLTVTSAQKNPTAFYLCASSIDPRGANYGYTFGSGTRLTVV.

The chain has TRBV6-1 and TRBJ2-7; 7 bases align to TRBD1. The CDR3 runs to 14 residues. From germline, CDR1 is MNHNS and CDR2 SASEGT. J gave up 2 bases and V 8 bases, and 9 bases lay outside the gene matches. The CDR3 DNA reads as TGTGCCAGCTACAGGACAGGCAAACCCTACGAGCAGTACTTC. Residues: CASYRTGKPYEQYF.

V gene TRBV28 combines with J gene TRBJ1-2; D gene uncertain. The germline V gene encodes CDR1 MDHEN and CDR2 SYDVKM. V gave up 5 bases and J gave up 3 bases, with 16 bases separating them. The CDR3 has 15 amino acids. CDR3 sequence (DNA): TGTGCCAGCAGTCCCTCCGGGCGGGCCGACTATGGCTACACCTTC. Its translation: CASSPSGRADYGYTF.

This clone has just a few counts. The chain is built from TRBV21-1 and TRBJ2-5. The J call may not be correct, given that the DNA end is closer to TRBJ2-7. TRBV21-1 is a known pseudogene. The CDR3 totals 17 residues. CDR3 sequence (DNA): TGTGCCAGCAGCGCTCCAGTCAGGGACCGGGAATGTTACGAGCAGTACTTC. Translating it yields CASSAPVRDRECYEQYF.

The chain links TRBV19 to TRBJ2-7, with D unclear. Germline values: CDR1 LNHDA, CDR2 SQIVND (reference sequence). Between the trimmed V and J ends, which lost 5 bases and 4 bases, there was a span of 6 bases. This CDR3 comprises 11 residues. The CDR3 sequence is CASSANYEQYF. The CDR3 DNA sequence: TGTGCCAGTAGTGCAAATTACGAGCAGTACTTC.

In regard to this clone: The sample contains more than one DNA sequence encoding this CDR3. V and J are TRBV6-6 and TRBJ2-7, with TRBD1 matching 11 bases. Germline CDR1 is MNHNY and CDR2 is SVGAGI (reference sequence). V shed 2 bases, J shed 0 bases, and the junction held 0 bases outside the gene matches. The length of the CDR3 is 15 residues. The CDR3 DNA is TGTGCCAGCAGTTACGGGACAGGGGGCTCCTACGAGCAGTACTTC. This gives the protein CASSYGTGGSYEQYF.

The table lists this clone with a count of one. V gene TRBV29-1 combines with J gene TRBJ1-2; TRBD1 aligns across 7 bases. The CDR3 contains 15 residues. The germline CDR1 and CDR2 sequences are SQVTM and ANQGSEA. J lost 1 base, V lost 5 bases, and 10 bases had no gene match. As DNA, the CDR3 is TGCAGCGTTCCCAGGACAGGAGGGTTTAACTATGGCTACACCTTC. This codes for CSVPRTGGFNYGYTF.

A note on this clone: At one of its ends the junction is not consistent with the germline gene, which may arise from a read error. J is TRBJ2-7 and V is TRBV5-4, with D tentatively TRBD2 (6 bases). Germline V gene data show CDR1 as SGHNT and CDR2 as YYREEE (reference sequence). The CDR3 contains 15 residues. CDR3 region: CASRRDFQSSSEQYF. The CDR3 bases are TGTGCCAGCAGACGGGACTTCCAATCCTCCTCCGAGCAGTACTTC.

The chain carries TRBV10-3 and TRBJ2-1; weak D call: TRBD1 (8 bases). Trimming stripped 6 bases from V and 4 bases from J, with 13 bases between. This CDR3 is 14 amino acids long. Germline CDR1 ENHRY, CDR2 SYGVKD. The CDR3 sequence is CAISEQGGYNEQFF. In nucleotides, the CDR3 is TGTGCCATCAGCGAACAGGGGGGGTACAATGAGCAGTTCTTC.

V gene TRBV6-5 combines with J gene TRBJ1-5, with D possibly TRBD1 on 6 matching bases. V was cut by 6 bases and J by 3 bases, with 12 bases left in between. CDR1 MNHEY and CDR2 SVGAGI come from the germline V gene. There are 14 residues in the CDR3. The CDR3 is CASRKDSLNQPQHF. For the CDR3, the DNA is TGTGCCAGCAGAAAGGACAGTCTCAATCAGCCCCAGCATTTT.

The chain links TRBV29-1 to TRBJ1-5; 8 nucleotides align to TRBD1. V dropped 6 bases and J dropped 4; count of bases not matched to a gene: 5. CDR3 length equals 13 residues. Per germline, CDR1 SQVTM and CDR2 ANQGSEA. CDR3 amino acids: CSVGTGVNQPQHF. The CDR3 DNA reads TGCAGCGTGGGGACAGGCGTTAATCAGCCCCAGCATTTT.

This rearrangement joins TRBV5-1 to TRBJ2-1; the match to TRBD2 covers 15 bases. The CDR3 has 15 residues. Germline CDR1 and CDR2: SGHRS and YFSETQ. Trimming cost V 4 bases and J 7 bases; bases outside gene matches: 3. CDR3 nucleotide sequence: TGCGCCAGCAGCCTAGGGACTAGCGGGAGGAATGAGCAGTTCTTC. Amino acid sequence: CASSLGTSGRNEQFF.

CDR3 sequence: CASSWRWLSSGNTIYF. The CDR3 nucleotides read TGTGCCAGCAGTTGGAGATGGCTTAGCTCTGGAAACACCATATATTTT. The V call is TRBV2, the J call TRBJ1-3; D uncertain. This CDR3 is 16 amino acids long. The germline V and J ends were trimmed by 5 bases and 0 bases, with 14 bases remaining between them. From germline, CDR1 is SNHLY and CDR2 FYNNEI.